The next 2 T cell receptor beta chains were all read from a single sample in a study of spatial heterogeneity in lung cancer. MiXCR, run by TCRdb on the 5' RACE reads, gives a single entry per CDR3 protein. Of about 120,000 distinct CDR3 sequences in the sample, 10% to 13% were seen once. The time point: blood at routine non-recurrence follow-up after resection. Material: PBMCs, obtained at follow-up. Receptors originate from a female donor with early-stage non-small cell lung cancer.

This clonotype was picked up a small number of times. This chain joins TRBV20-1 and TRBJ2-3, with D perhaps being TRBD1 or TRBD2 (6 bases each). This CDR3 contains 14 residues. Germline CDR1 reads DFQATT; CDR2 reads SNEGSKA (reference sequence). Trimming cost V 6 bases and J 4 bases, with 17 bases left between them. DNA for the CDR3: TGCAGTGCCCCTCCCCGGGGGCGCGCAGATACGCAGTATTTT. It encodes CSAPPRGRADTQYF.

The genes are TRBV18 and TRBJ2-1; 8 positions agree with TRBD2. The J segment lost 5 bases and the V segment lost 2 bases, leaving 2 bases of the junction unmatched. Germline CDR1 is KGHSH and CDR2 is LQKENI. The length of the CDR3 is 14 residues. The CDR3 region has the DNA TGTGCCAGCTCACCAGGGACTAGTAACAATGAGCAGTTCTTC. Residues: CASSPGTSNNEQFF.